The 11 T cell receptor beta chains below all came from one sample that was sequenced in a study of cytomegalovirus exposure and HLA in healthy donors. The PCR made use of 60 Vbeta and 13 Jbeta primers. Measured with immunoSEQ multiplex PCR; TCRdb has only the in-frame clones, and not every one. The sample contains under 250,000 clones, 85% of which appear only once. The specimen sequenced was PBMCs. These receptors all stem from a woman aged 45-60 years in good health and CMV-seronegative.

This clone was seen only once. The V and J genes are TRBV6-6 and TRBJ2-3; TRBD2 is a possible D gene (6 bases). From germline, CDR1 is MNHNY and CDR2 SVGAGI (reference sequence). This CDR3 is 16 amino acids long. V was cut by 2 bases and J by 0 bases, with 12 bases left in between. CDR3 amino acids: CASSYESGLSTDTQYF. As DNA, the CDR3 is TGTGCCAGCAGTTACGAGTCGGGACTCAGCACAGATACGCAGTATTTT.

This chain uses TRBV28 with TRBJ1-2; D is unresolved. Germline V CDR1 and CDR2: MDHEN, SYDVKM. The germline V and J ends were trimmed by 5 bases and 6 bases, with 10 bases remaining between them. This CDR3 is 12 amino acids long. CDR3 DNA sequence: TGTGCCAGCAGTCCCCTTAGTCATGGCTACACCTTC. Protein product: CASSPLSHGYTF.

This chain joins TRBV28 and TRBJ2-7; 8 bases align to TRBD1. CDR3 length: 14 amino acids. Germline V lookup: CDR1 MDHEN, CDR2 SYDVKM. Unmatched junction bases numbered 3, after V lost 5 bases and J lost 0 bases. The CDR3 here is CASSRTGSSYEQYF. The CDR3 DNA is TGTGCCAGCAGTCGGACAGGGAGCTCCTACGAGCAGTACTTC.

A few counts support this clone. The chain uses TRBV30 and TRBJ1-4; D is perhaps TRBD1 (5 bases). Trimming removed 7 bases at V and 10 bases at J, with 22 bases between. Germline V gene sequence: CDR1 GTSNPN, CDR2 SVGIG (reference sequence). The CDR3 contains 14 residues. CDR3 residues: CASFPQGFSGKLFF. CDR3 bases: TGTGCCTCGTTTCCCCAGGGCTTTTCGGGAAAACTGTTTTTT.

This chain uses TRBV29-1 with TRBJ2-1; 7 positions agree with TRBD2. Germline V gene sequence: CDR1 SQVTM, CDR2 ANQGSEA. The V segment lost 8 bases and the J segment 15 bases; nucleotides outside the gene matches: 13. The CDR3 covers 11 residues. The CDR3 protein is CSTSGTTRLFF. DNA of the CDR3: TGCAGCACATCCGGGACTACGCGGCTGTTCTTC.

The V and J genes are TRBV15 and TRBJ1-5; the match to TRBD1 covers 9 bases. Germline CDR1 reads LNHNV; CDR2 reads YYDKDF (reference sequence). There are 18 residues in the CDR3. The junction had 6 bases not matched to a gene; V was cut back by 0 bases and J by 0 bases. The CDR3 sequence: CATSREQGAGGSNQPQHF. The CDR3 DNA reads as TGTGCCACCAGCAGAGAACAGGGGGCAGGGGGTAGCAATCAGCCCCAGCATTTT.

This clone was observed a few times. In nucleotides, the CDR3 is TGTGCCAGCAGCTCGCCGCCGGGACAGGGTTTGGGCGAGCAGTACTTC. Amino acid sequence: CASSSPPGQGLGEQYF. This chain links TRBV7-6 with TRBJ2-7, with 9 bases identical to TRBD1. The CDR3 sequence is 16 residues long. V trimming: 4 bases; J trimming: 6 bases; junction bases outside the gene matches: 13. The germline CDR1 and CDR2 sequences are SGHVS and FNYEAQ.

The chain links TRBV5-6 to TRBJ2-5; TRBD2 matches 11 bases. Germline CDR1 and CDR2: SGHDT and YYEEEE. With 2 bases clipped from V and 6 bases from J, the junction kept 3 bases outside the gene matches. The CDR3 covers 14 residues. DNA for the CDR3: TGTGCCAGCAGCTTCACTAGCGGGAGAAAGACCCAGTACTTC. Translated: CASSFTSGRKTQYF.

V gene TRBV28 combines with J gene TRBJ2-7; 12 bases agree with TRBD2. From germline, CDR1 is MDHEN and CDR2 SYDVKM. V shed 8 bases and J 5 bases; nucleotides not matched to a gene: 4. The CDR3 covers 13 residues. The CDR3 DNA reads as TGTGCCAGCCTGACTAGCGGGAGCCACGAGCAGTACTTC. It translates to CASLTSGSHEQYF.

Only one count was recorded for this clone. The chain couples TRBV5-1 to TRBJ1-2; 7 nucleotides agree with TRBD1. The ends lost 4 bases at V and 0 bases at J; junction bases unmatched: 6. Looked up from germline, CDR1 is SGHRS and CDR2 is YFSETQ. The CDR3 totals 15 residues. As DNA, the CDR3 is TGCGCCAGCAGCAGAGGACAGGTCGCTAACTATGGCTACACCTTC. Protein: CASSRGQVANYGYTF.

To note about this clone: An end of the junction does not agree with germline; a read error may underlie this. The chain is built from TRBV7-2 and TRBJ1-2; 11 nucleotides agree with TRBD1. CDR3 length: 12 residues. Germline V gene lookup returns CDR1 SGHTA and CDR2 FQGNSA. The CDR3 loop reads CASRGQGVHRSF. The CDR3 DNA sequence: TGTGCCAGCAGGGGACAGGGGGTACATCGGTCCTTC. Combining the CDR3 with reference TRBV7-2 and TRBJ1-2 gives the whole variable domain GAGVSQSPSNKVTEKGKDVELRCDPISGHTALYWYRQSLGQGLEFLIYFQGNSAPDKSGLPSDRFSAERTGGSVSTLTIQRTQQEDSAVYLCASRGQGVHRSFGSGTRLTVV.